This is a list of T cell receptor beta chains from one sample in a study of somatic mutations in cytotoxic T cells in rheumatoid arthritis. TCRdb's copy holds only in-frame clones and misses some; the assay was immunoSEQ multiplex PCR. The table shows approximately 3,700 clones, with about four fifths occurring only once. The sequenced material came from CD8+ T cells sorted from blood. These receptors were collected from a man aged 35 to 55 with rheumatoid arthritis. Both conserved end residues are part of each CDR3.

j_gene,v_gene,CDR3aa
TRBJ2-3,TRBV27,CASSSVDTTDTQYF
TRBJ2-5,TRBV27,CASSLSGRASETQYF
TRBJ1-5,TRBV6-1,CASHREIVQPQHF
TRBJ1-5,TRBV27,CASSWTANYQPQHF
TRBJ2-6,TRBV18,CASSGISGANVLTF
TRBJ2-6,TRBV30,CAWSHLPGAEGGANVLTF
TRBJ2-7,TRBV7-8,CASSLGGRGRYEQYF
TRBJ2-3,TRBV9,CASSPGHKLAGVTDTQYF
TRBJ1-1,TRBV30,CAWSVHLNTEAFF
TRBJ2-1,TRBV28,CASSFPSTSGTTGPHNEQFF
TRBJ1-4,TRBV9,CASSVMGQGGEKLFF
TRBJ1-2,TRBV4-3,CASSQDRGLPNYGYTF
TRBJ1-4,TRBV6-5,CASSWGGNEKLFF
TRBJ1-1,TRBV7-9,CASSLRQGTEAFF
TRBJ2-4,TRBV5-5,CASSFSMVDRQNIQYF
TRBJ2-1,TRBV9,CASSLLAKPNEQFF
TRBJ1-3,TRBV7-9,CASSFGTGSGNTIYF
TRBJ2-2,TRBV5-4,CASSQEVQGARGELFF
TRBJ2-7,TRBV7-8,CASSQSSSGSYEQYF
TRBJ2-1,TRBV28,CASSLLLAGDHNEQFF
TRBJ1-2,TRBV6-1,CASSEDFVFWGRDRGPANYGYTF
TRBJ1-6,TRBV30,CAWSVMGRYSPLHF
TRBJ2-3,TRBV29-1,CSVGAVPRFYTQYF